Presented here are 31 T cell receptor beta chains from one specimen sequenced in a study of cytotoxic CD8 clonotypes in ibrutinib-treated CLL. The table came from immunoSEQ multiplex PCR; TCRdb's copy has only in-frame clones and leaves some out. The data contain fewer than 300,000 clones, 76% of them singletons. Sample: PBMCs, taken at disease progression, from a patient treated with ibrutinib. The receptors derive from a human donor with chronic lymphocytic leukemia.

The J gene is TRBJ2-1, the V gene TRBV19; tentatively, D is TRBD2 (6 bases). The germline CDR1 and CDR2 sequences are LNHDA and SQIVND (reference sequence). Trimming removed 3 bases from V and 0 bases from J, with 12 bases in between. The CDR3 is made up of 16 amino acids. CDR3 amino acids: CASSIRAGSSYNEQFF. CDR3 DNA: TGTGCCAGTAGTATTCGGGCGGGGAGCTCCTACAATGAGCAGTTCTTC.

The V and J genes are TRBV7-3 and TRBJ1-1, with a possible D match to TRBD1 (5 bases). V dropped 4 bases and J dropped 0 bases, with 12 bases sitting between them. Germline CDR1 reads SGHTA; CDR2 reads FQGTGA. The CDR3 runs 15 residues. CDR3 in amino acids: CASSSRWGLNTEAFF. The CDR3 nucleotides read TGTGCCAGCAGCTCCCGTTGGGGGTTGAACACTGAAGCTTTCTTT.

The chain is built from TRBV18 and TRBJ2-1, with 7 bases lining up with TRBD1. This CDR3 region has 13 residues. CDR1 is KGHSH, CDR2 LQKENI, per germline. Losses at the gene ends were 3 bases for V and 10 bases for J; bases not matched to a gene: 6. The CDR3 here is CASSPAQGIEQFF. The DNA of the CDR3 is TGTGCCAGCTCACCTGCACAGGGGATCGAGCAGTTCTTC.

The chain combines TRBV15 with TRBJ1-1; D call uncertain. Between the trimmed V and J ends, which lost 5 bases and 0 bases, there was a span of 4 bases. This CDR3 contains 12 residues. CDR1 LNHNV and CDR2 YYDKDF come from the germline V gene (reference sequence). Here the CDR3 reads CATSRVNTEAFF. CDR3 DNA sequence: TGTGCCACCAGCCGAGTGAACACTGAAGCTTTCTTT.

The CDR3 protein is CAISESGTVNTEAFF. The CDR3 DNA sequence: TGTGCCATCAGTGAGTCGGGGACGGTGAACACTGAAGCTTTCTTT. This chain joins TRBV10-3 and TRBJ1-1; D is perhaps TRBD1 (5 bases). Deletions cut 0 bases from V and 0 bases from J, with 8 bases between. Germline V gene data show CDR1 as ENHRY and CDR2 as SYGVKD. The CDR3 length is 15 residues.

This chain links TRBV25-1 with TRBJ2-2; TRBD2 matches at 11 bases. This CDR3 has 16 residues. After removal of 5 bases from V and 3 bases from J, the junction contained 5 bases not matched to a gene. Germline CDR1 and CDR2: MGHDK and SYGVNS. The CDR3 is CASSPRLAGYTGELFF. The CDR3 bases are TGTGCCAGCAGTCCGAGACTAGCGGGATACACCGGGGAGCTGTTTTTT.

The chain links TRBV18 to TRBJ1-1; D is unresolved. CDR1 KGHSH and CDR2 LQKENI come from the germline V gene. The V end was cut by 5 bases, the J end by 2 bases, with 9 bases between. CDR3 length equals 13 residues. CDR3 coding DNA: TGTGCCAGCTCAAACTCTAAAAACACTGAAGCTTTCTTT. It is translated as CASSNSKNTEAFF.

This sequence joins TRBV28 and TRBJ1-2; no clear D gene. V dropped 6 bases and J dropped 5 bases, with 10 bases sitting between them. Germline lookup yields CDR1 MDHEN and CDR2 SYDVKM. The CDR3 spans 12 residues. The chain's CDR3 is CASSDLSYGYTF. In DNA, the CDR3 is TGTGCCAGCAGCGACCTTAGTTATGGCTACACCTTC.

This chain joins TRBV6-1 and TRBJ2-7; D gene unclear. Trimming took off 4 bases at V and 3 bases at J, with 7 bases between the two ends. Looked up from germline, CDR1 is MNHNS and CDR2 is SASEGT. The length of the CDR3 is 12 residues. The CDR3 loop is CASSAQVYEQYF. The CDR3 nucleotides are TGTGCCAGCAGTGCCCAGGTCTACGAGCAGTACTTC.

The rearrangement uses TRBV27 and TRBJ1-5; D gene unclear. Trimming removed 10 bases at V and 2 bases at J, with 18 bases between. The CDR3 runs 15 residues. CDR1 is MNHEY and CDR2 is SMNVEV in the germline V gene (reference sequence). The CDR3 sequence is CATLGGLMGNQPQHF. Written as DNA, the CDR3 is TGTGCCACCCTGGGAGGCCTTATGGGCAATCAGCCCCAGCATTTT.

V and J are TRBV6-5 and TRBJ2-7; TRBD1 matches at 7 bases. Germline V gives CDR1 MNHEY, CDR2 SVGAGI. The CDR3 is made up of 15 amino acids. The V segment lost 5 bases and the J segment 4 bases; nucleotides outside the gene matches: 11. The CDR3, as DNA: TGTGCCAGCAGTGCCTCCAGGGGACAGCTATACGAGCAGTACTTC. It translates to CASSASRGQLYEQYF.

This clone was seen a handful of times. The chain joins TRBV7-3 to TRBJ2-5; a weak D match, TRBD1 (5 bases). The V end lost 1 base, the J end lost 5 bases, and 8 bases lay between the germline ends. The germline gives CDR1 SGHTA, CDR2 FQGTGA. The CDR3 covers 13 residues. The CDR3 nucleotides are TGTGCCAGCAGCTTAAAAAAGGGGGAGACCCAGTACTTC. It yields the protein CASSLKKGETQYF.

The chain is built from TRBV5-1 and TRBJ1-1; 7 bases are a match to TRBD1. The CDR3 sequence is 17 residues long. Germline values: CDR1 SGHRS, CDR2 YFSETQ. Trimming cost V 0 bases and J 5 bases; bases outside gene matches: 13. The CDR3 region has the DNA TGCGCCAGCAGCTTGGTGGCAGGGGGTCACGTTAGGACTGAAGCTTTCTTT. Translating it yields CASSLVAGGHVRTEAFF.

The chain recombines TRBV6-6 with TRBJ1-3, with a tentative D call TRBD1 (6 bases). CDR1 is MNHNY, CDR2 SVGAGI, per germline (reference sequence). The CDR3 is made up of 12 amino acids. V was pared by 2 bases and J by 11 bases, with 10 bases between. CDR3 protein: CASSYEGDAIYF. In DNA form, the CDR3 reads TGTGCCAGCAGTTACGAGGGGGACGCCATATATTTT.

This clone was seen only a few times. The chain couples TRBV5-6 to TRBJ2-2; 7 nucleotides match TRBD1. V lost 5 bases to trimming and J lost 4 bases; unmatched junction nucleotides: 8. Germline lookup yields CDR1 SGHDT and CDR2 YYEEEE. This CDR3 spans 15 amino acids. The CDR3 sequence is CASRTGQWGTGELFF. The CDR3 DNA is TGTGCCAGCAGAACGGGACAGTGGGGCACCGGGGAGCTGTTTTTT. The variable domain in full, completed from reference TRBV5-6 and TRBJ2-2, reads DAGVTQSPTHLIKTRGQQVTLRCSPKSGHDTVSWYQQALGQGPQFIFQYYEEEERQRGNFPDRFSGHQFPNYSSELNVNALLLGDSALYLCASRTGQWGTGELFFGEGSRLTVL.

This clone has more than one count but fewer than ten. This chain links TRBV4-1 with TRBJ1-2; 8 bases line up with TRBD1. Germline CDR1 and CDR2: MGHRA and YSYEKL. There are 14 residues in the CDR3. Trimming removed 4 bases from V and 8 bases from J; junction bases left unmatched: 9. This CDR3 reads CASSLSQGVGGYTF. The DNA of the CDR3 is TGCGCCAGCAGCCTATCACAGGGGGTTGGAGGCTACACCTTC.

DNA for the CDR3: TGTGCCAGTAGTTGGGGGGGACAGGGTCGGAACTATGGCTACACCTTC. This encodes CASSWGGQGRNYGYTF. The genes are TRBV19 and TRBJ1-2; 9 nucleotides align to TRBD1. The CDR3 has 16 amino acids. Germline values: CDR1 LNHDA, CDR2 SQIVND (reference sequence). J lost 2 bases, V lost 5 bases, and 9 bases had no gene match. Full variable domain (outside the CDR3, taken from reference TRBV19 and TRBJ1-2): DGGITQSPKYLFRKEGQNVTLSCEQNLNHDAMYWYRQDPGQGLRLIYYSQIVNDFQKGDIAEGYSVSREKKESFPLTVTSAQKNPTAFYLCASSWGGQGRNYGYTFGSGTRLTVV.

This chain uses TRBV4-1 with TRBJ2-7, with D possibly being TRBD2 (5 bases). CDR1 and CDR2 (germline): MGHRA, YSYEKL. The CDR3 is made up of 14 amino acids. Trimming took off 4 bases at V and 5 bases at J, with 15 bases between the two ends. The CDR3 sequence is CASSLPGRGNEQYF. The CDR3 bases are TGCGCCAGCAGCCTTCCCGGCCGGGGAAACGAGCAGTACTTC.

The V call is TRBV11-2, the J call TRBJ2-7; the match to TRBD2 covers 11 bases. CDR1 is SGHAT and CDR2 is FQNNGV in the germline V gene. The CDR3 has 15 amino acids. After removal of 5 bases from V and 1 base from J, the junction contained 4 bases not matched to a gene. Here the CDR3 reads CASSDRLAGSYEQYF. In DNA form, the CDR3 reads TGTGCCAGCAGCGACCGACTAGCGGGGTCCTACGAGCAGTACTTC.

The V gene is TRBV5-1, the J gene TRBJ2-6, with no clear D. Trimming cost V 0 bases and J 0 bases, with 7 bases left between them. Germline assignment: CDR1 SGHRS and CDR2 YFSETQ. The CDR3 consists of 16 residues. The CDR3: CASSLAVSSGANVLTF. The CDR3 coding sequence is TGCGCCAGCAGCTTGGCCGTCAGCTCTGGGGCCAACGTCCTGACTTTC.

The rearrangement links TRBV5-1 to TRBJ2-7; D call uncertain. Germline loops: CDR1 SGHRS, CDR2 YFSETQ. The CDR3 runs to 14 residues. Trimming removed 0 bases from V and 4 bases from J, with 11 bases in between. The CDR3 sequence is CASSLEGIAYEQYF. CDR3 DNA sequence: TGCGCCAGCAGCTTGGAGGGCATCGCTTACGAGCAGTACTTC.

The chain is built from TRBV7-3 and TRBJ2-3; D is possibly TRBD2 (7 bases). The CDR3 has 16 residues. The germline V gene encodes CDR1 SGHTA and CDR2 FQGTGA. Trimming left V 5 bases short and J 5 bases short, with 20 bases between. This chain's CDR3 is CASSHSVGGRVDTQYF. The CDR3 region has the DNA TGTGCCAGCAGCCATAGCGTCGGGGGGCGAGTAGATACGCAGTATTTT. The whole variable domain, filled in from reference TRBV7-3 and TRBJ2-3, reads GAGVSQTPSNKVTEKGKYVELRCDPISGHTALYWYRQSLGQGPEFLIYFQGTGAADDSGLPNDRFFAVRPEGSVSTLKIQRTERGDSAVYLCASSHSVGGRVDTQYFGPGTRLTVL.

The gene calls are TRBV14 and TRBJ2-7; tentatively, D is TRBD2 (6 bases). The CDR3 totals 17 residues. V lost 2 bases to trimming and J lost 0 bases, with 17 bases between them. Germline lookup yields CDR1 SGHDN and CDR2 FVKESK. CDR3 loop: CASSQRGLSLSSYEQYF. The CDR3 coding sequence is TGTGCCAGCAGCCAACGGGGACTTTCACTTAGCTCCTACGAGCAGTACTTC. Together with reference TRBV14 and TRBJ2-7, the CDR3 gives the full variable domain: EAGVTQFPSHSVIEKGQTVTLRCDPISGHDNLYWYRRVMGKEIKFLLHFVKESKQDESGMPNNRFLAERTGGTYSTLKVQPAELEDSGVYFCASSQRGLSLSSYEQYFGPGTRLTVT.

This clone appeared a single time. The chain links TRBV6-5 to TRBJ2-5; the D is unclear. V gave up 1 base and J gave up 5 bases, with 5 bases separating them. There are 12 residues in the CDR3. CDR1 is MNHEY and CDR2 is SVGAGI in the germline V gene. CDR3 residues: CASSYFGETQYF. The CDR3 nucleotides read TGTGCCAGCAGTTACTTTGGGGAGACCCAGTACTTC.

Concerning this clone: A read error is likely here: a far larger clone is one base away. The V call is TRBV7-9, the J call TRBJ2-1; D is ambiguous. The V end was cut by 1 base, the J end by 6 bases, with 4 bases between. This CDR3 has 12 amino acids. The germline CDR1 and CDR2 sequences are SEHNR and FQNEAQ (reference sequence). The DNA for the CDR3 is TGTGCCAGCAGCTTAGGGAGCAATGAGCAGTTCTTC. As protein: CASSLGSNEQFF.

This sequence joins TRBV18 and TRBJ1-2; 7 positions match TRBD1. Germline V lookup: CDR1 KGHSH, CDR2 LQKENI. The trim removed 0 bases at V and 5 bases at J, leaving 3 bases unmatched. The CDR3 loop spans 14 amino acids. The CDR3 spells CASSPPRGRYGYTF. The CDR3 DNA follows: TGTGCCAGCTCACCACCCAGGGGGAGGTATGGCTACACCTTC.

The chain employs TRBV7-6 and TRBJ2-5; 10 nucleotides align to TRBD2. Trimming at V came to 2 bases and at J to 4 bases, leaving 1 base not matched to a gene. The CDR3 is made up of 14 amino acids. Germline V lookup: CDR1 SGHVS, CDR2 FNYEAQ. Written as DNA, the CDR3 is TGTGCCAGCAGCTTACTAGCGGGAGCAGAGACCCAGTACTTC. Amino acids: CASSLLAGAETQYF.

This chain uses TRBV19 with TRBJ1-4; D gene ambiguous. Germline CDR1 is LNHDA and CDR2 is SQIVND (reference sequence). Trimming removed 2 bases at V and 10 bases at J, with 17 bases between. The CDR3 has 15 residues. CDR3 loop: CASSIQPGRDVKLFF. The CDR3 DNA is TGTGCCAGTAGTATACAGCCCGGCCGGGATGTAAAACTGTTTTTT.

This clone was seen a handful of times. This chain connects TRBV4-1 to TRBJ2-7, with D perhaps matching TRBD2 (5 bases). CDR1 MGHRA and CDR2 YSYEKL come from the germline V gene. The CDR3 spans 15 residues. V was pared by 4 bases and J by 2 bases, with 15 bases between. This CDR3 reads CASSPLPRDPYEQYF. The CDR3 nucleotides read TGCGCCAGCAGCCCCCTACCTCGGGATCCCTACGAGCAGTACTTC.

The chain carries TRBV25-1 and TRBJ2-1; D is possibly TRBD1 (6 bases). This CDR3 has 15 residues. Deletions cut 3 bases from V and 0 bases from J, with 9 bases between. The germline CDR1 and CDR2 sequences are MGHDK and SYGVNS. The CDR3 region is CASSDDRSSYNEQFF. The CDR3 DNA is TGTGCCAGCAGTGATGACAGGAGCTCCTACAATGAGCAGTTCTTC.

The J gene is TRBJ2-7, the V gene TRBV5-1; D may be TRBD2 (6 bases). There are 14 residues in the CDR3. V shed 0 bases and J shed 2 bases, with 9 bases lying between them. Germline V gene lookup returns CDR1 SGHRS and CDR2 YFSETQ. The CDR3 is CASSLGGITYEQYF. CDR3 DNA: TGCGCCAGCAGCTTGGGCGGGATCACCTACGAGCAGTACTTC.